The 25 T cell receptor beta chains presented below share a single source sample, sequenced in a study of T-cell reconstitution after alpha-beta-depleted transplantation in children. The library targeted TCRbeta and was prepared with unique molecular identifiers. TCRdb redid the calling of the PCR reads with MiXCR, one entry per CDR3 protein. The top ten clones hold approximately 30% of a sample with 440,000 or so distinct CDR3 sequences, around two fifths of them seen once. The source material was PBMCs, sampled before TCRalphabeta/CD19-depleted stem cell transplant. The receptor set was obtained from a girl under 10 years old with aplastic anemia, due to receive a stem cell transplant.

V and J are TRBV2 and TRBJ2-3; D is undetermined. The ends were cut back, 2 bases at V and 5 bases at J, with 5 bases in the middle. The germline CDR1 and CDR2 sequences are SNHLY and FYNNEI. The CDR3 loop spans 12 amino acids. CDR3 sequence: CASSELGDTQYF. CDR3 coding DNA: TGTGCCAGCAGTGAACTGGGAGATACGCAGTATTTT. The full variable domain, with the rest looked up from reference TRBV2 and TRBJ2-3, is EPEVTQTPSHQVTQMGQEVILRCVPISNHLYFYWYRQILGQKVEFLVSFYNNEISEKSEIFDDQFSVERPDGSNFTLKIRSTKLEDSAMYFCASSELGDTQYFGPGTRLTVL.

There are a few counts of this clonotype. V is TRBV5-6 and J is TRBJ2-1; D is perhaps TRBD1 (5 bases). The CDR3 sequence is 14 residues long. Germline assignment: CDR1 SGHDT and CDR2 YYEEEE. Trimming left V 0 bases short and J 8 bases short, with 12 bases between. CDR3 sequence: CASSLVPGHHEQFF. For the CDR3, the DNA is TGTGCCAGCAGCTTGGTTCCAGGACACCATGAGCAGTTCTTC.

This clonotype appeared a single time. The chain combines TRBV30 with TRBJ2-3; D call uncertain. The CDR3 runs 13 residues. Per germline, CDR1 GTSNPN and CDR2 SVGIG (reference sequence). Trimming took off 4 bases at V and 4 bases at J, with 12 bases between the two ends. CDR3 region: CAWNAIRADTQYF. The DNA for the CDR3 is TGTGCCTGGAACGCTATACGGGCAGATACGCAGTATTTT.

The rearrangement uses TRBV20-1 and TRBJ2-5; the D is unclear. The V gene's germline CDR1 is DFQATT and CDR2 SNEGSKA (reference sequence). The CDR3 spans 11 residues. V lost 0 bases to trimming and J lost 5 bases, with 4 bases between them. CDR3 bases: TGCAGTGCTAGAGATGGGGAGACCCAGTACTTC. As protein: CSARDGETQYF.

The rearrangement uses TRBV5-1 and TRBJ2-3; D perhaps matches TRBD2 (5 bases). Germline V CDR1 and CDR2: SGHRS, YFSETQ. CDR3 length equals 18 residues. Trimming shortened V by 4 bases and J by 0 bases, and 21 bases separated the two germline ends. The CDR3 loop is CASSPRVVDSHSTDTQYF. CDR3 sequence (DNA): TGCGCCAGCAGCCCCCGCGTGGTGGACTCACATAGCACAGATACGCAGTATTTT.

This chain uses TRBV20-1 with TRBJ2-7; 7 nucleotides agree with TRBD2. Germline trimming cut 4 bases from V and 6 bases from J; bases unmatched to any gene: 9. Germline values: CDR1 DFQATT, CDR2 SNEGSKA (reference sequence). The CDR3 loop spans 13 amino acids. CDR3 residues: CSATRLERGEQYF. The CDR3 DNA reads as TGCAGTGCTACCCGACTAGAGCGGGGCGAGCAGTACTTC.

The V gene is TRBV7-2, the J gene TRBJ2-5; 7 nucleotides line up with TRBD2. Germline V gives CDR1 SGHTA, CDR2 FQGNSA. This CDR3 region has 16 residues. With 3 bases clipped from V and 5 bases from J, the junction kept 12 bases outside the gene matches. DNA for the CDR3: TGTGCCAGCAGCTTTTACGGGACTAACACTTGGGAGACCCAGTACTTC. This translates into CASSFYGTNTWETQYF.

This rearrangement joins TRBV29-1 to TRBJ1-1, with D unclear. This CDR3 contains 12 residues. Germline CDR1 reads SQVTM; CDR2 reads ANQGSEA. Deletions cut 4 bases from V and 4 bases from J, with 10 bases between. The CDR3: CSVVSKFTEAFF. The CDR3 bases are TGCAGCGTTGTTTCCAAGTTCACTGAAGCTTTCTTT.

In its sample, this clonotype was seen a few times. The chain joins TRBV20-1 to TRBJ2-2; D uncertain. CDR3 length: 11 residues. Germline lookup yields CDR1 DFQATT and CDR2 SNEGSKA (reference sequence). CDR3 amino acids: CSARSTGELFF. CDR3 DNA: TGCTCGGCGAGGAGCACCGGGGAGCTGTTTTTT.

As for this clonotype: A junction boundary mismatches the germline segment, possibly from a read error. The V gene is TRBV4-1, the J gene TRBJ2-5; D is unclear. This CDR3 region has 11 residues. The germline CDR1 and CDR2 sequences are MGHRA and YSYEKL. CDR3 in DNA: TGCGCCAGCAGCCACCAAAAGACCCAGTACTTC. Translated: CASSHQKTQYF.

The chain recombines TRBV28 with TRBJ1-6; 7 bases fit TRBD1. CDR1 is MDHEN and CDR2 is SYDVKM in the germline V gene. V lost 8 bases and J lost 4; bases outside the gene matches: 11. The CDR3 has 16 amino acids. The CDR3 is CASGNPGTAYNSPLHF. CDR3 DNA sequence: TGTGCCAGCGGTAATCCGGGGACAGCGTATAATTCACCCCTCCACTTT. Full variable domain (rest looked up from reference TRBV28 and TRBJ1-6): DVKVTQSSRYLVKRTGEKVFLECVQDMDHENMFWYRQDPGLGLRLIYFSYDVKMKEKGDIPEGYSVSREKKERFSLILESASTNQTSMYLCASGNPGTAYNSPLHFGNGTRLTVT.

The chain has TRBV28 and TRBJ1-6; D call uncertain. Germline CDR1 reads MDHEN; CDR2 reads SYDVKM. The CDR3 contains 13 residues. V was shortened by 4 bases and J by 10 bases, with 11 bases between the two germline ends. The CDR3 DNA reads TGTGCCAGCAGTTCCCTGGCGGGCTCACCCCTCCACTTT. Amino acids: CASSSLAGSPLHF. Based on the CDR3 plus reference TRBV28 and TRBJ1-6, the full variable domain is DVKVTQSSRYLVKRTGEKVFLECVQDMDHENMFWYRQDPGLGLRLIYFSYDVKMKEKGDIPEGYSVSREKKERFSLILESASTNQTSMYLCASSSLAGSPLHFGNGTRLTVT.

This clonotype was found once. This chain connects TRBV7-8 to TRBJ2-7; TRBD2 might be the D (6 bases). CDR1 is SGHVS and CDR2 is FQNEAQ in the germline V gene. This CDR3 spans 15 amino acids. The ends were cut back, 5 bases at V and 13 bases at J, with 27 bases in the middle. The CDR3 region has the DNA TGTGCCAGCAGCCCCCTAGCGTCCCATACCTATCTACACTACTTC. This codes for CASSPLASHTYLHYF.

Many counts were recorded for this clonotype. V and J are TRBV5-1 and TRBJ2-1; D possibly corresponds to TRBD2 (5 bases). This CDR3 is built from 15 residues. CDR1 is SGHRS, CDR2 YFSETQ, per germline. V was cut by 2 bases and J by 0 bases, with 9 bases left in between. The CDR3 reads CASSLQRNSYNEQFF. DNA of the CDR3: TGCGCCAGCAGCTTACAGCGGAACTCCTACAATGAGCAGTTCTTC. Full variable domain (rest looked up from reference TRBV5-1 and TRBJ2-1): KAGVTQTPRYLIKTRGQQVTLSCSPISGHRSVSWYQQTPGQGLQFLFEYFSETQRNKGNFPGRFSGRQFSNSRSEMNVSTLELGDSALYLCASSLQRNSYNEQFFGPGTRLTVL.

DNA for the CDR3: TGCAGTGCTACCTCGCAAGGGGCCAACGTCCTGACTTTC. Amino acids: CSATSQGANVLTF. The chain recombines TRBV20-1 with TRBJ2-6; D is undetermined. V shed 4 bases and J shed 4 bases, with 8 bases lying between them. CDR1 and CDR2 from the germline V gene are DFQATT and SNEGSKA (reference sequence). This CDR3 spans 13 amino acids.

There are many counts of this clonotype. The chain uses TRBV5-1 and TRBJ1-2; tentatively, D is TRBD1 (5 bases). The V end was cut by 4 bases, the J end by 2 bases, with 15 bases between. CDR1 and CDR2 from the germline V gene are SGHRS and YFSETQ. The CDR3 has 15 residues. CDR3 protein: CASSPTAKGNYGYTF. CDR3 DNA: TGCGCCAGCAGCCCGACCGCAAAGGGGAACTATGGCTACACCTTC.

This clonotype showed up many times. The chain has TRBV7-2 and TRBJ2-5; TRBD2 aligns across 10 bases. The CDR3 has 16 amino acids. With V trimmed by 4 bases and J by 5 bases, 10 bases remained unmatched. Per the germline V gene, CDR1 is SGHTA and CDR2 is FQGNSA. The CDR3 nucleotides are TGTGCCAGCAGCTGGGTAGGAGCGGGAGGGGGCGAGACCCAGTACTTC. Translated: CASSWVGAGGGETQYF. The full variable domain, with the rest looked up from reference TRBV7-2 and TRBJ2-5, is GAGVSQSPSNKVTEKGKDVELRCDPISGHTALYWYRQSLGQGLEFLIYFQGNSAPDKSGLPSDRFSAERTGGSVSTLTIQRTQQEDSAVYLCASSWVGAGGGETQYFGPGTRLLVL.

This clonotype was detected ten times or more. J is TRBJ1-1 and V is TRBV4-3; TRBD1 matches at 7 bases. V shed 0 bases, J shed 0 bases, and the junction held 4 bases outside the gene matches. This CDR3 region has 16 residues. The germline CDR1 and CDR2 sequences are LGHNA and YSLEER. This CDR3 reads CASSQDIGQVNTEAFF. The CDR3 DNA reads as TGCGCCAGCAGCCAAGACATCGGACAGGTGAACACTGAAGCTTTCTTT.

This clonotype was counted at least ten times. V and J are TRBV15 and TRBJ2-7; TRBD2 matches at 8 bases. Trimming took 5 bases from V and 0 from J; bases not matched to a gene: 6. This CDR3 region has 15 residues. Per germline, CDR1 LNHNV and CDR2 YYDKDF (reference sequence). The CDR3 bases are TGTGCCACCAGCTTAGGGACTAGGGGCTCCTACGAGCAGTACTTC. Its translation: CATSLGTRGSYEQYF.

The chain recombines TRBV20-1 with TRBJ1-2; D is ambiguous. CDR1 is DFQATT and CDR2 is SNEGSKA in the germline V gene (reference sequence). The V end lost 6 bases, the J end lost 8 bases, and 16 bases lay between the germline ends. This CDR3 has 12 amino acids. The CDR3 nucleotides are TGCAGTGCCATCTCCCCAGGAAGGGGCTACACCTTC. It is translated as CSAISPGRGYTF.

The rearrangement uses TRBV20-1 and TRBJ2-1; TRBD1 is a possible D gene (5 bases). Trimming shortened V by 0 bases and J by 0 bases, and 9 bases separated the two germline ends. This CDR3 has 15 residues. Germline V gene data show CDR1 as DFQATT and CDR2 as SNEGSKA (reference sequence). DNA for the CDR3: TGCAGTGCTAGAGAAGGGGTAACCTCCTACAATGAGCAGTTCTTC. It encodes CSAREGVTSYNEQFF.

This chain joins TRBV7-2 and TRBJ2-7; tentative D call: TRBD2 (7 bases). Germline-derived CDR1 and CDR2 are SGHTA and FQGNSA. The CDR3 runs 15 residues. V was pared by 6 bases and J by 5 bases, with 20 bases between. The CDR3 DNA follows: TGTGCCAGCAGTTTTACAGGGAGGGCGGTTCACGAGCAGTACTTC. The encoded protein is CASSFTGRAVHEQYF.

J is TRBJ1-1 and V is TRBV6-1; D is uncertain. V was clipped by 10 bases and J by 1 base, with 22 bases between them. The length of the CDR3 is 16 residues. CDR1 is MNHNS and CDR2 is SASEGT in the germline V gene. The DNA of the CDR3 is TGTGCCACCCGTGAGGGTTGGCTTACAGCGAACACTGAAGCTTTCTTT. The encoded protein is CATREGWLTANTEAFF.

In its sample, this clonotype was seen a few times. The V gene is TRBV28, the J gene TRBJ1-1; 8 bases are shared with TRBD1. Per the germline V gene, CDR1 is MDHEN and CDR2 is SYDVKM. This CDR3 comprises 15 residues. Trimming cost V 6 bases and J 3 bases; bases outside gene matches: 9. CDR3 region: CASREGQGGYTEAFF. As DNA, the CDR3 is TGTGCCAGCAGGGAAGGACAGGGAGGTTACACTGAAGCTTTCTTT.

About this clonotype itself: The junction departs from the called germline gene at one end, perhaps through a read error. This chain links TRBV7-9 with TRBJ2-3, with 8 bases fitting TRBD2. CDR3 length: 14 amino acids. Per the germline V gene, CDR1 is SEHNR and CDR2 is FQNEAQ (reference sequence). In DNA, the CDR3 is TGTACCAGCAGCCTAGAGCGGGAGTCAGATACGCAGTATTTT. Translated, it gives CTSSLERESDTQYF.